This entry describes one T cell receptor (beta chain). No cognate antigen has been identified for it. There are no base qualities to consult, and no much larger clone falls within one base. V sheds 0 bases and J sheds 1 base, leaving 4 bases between their ends. The germline V gene sets CDR1 to SGDLS and CDR2 to YYNGEE. The CDR3, from cysteine to phenylalanine, totals 14 residues. Only the CDR3 part of the read is kept: 42 bases, read in frame from the first base. This record belongs to a study of control samples from healthy donors and cancer patients (dated by TCRdb to the early 2020s). The receptor library was made with the immunoSEQ multiplex PCR assay. TCRdb limited this immuneACCESS table to in-frame rearrangements with V and J called. A share of clones is missing; checked studies link under half to unresolved V genes, and the rest is unexplained. In this sample the table shows just over 80,000 clones, around 94% of which occur a single time. Clones ranked in the top ten supply less than 6% of the sample.

The chain was built from TRBV9 and TRBJ1-4, with the D gene too uncertain to name. The material sequenced was blood. The clonotype comes from a woman younger than 35 in good health. This receptor carries the CDR3 CASSVGGTNEKLFF. The nucleotides are TGTGCCAGCAGCGTAGGTGGAACTAATGAAAAACTGTTTTTT. Where the CDR3 stops, the reference TRBV9 and TRBJ1-4 genes take over; the full variable domain is DSGVTQTPKHLITATGQRVTLRCSPRSGDLSVYWYQQSLDQGLQFLIQYYNGEERAKGNILERFSAQQFPDLHSELNLSSLELGDSALYFCASSVGGTNEKLFFGSGTQLSVL.